This T cell receptor beta chain was obtained from a study of control samples from healthy donors and cancer patients. Measured with immunoSEQ multiplex PCR; TCRdb has only the in-frame clones, and not every one. The sample records over 65,000 clones, about 89% being singletons. V was cut by 10 bases and J by 5 bases, with 17 bases left in between. This CDR3 is built from 13 residues. Germline-derived CDR1 and CDR2 are ENHRY and SYGVKD. This sequence was found in a woman aged 50 to 60 with colorectal cancer. This sequence joins TRBV10-3 and TRBJ1-1, with D perhaps TRBD1 (6 bases). The sequenced sample was PBMCs. CDR3 DNA sequence: TGTGCCACTGAACAGGGAAGAGGGACTGAAGCTTTCTTT. Translating gives CATEQGRGTEAFF.